The 19 T cell receptor beta chains listed next were all sequenced from one sample in a study of T cell responses to AZD1222 COVID-19 vaccine. Assay: immunoSEQ multiplex PCR; the TCRdb copy retains only in-frame clones and omits some. The repertoire consists of about 120,000 clones, with about 85% occurring once and the leading ten covering about 6%. Sequencing used peripheral blood, obtained on day 0 of AZD1222 vaccination. These receptors were collected from an adult in good health.

The chain's CDR3 is CASSPRVYEQYF. The CDR3 coding sequence is TGTGCCAGCAGTCCAAGGGTCTACGAGCAGTACTTC. The rearrangement links TRBV12-3 or TRBV12-4 to TRBJ2-7; no definite D call. The V end was cut by 5 bases, the J end by 3 bases, with 8 bases between. CDR3 size: 12 residues.

The rearrangement links TRBV6-4 to TRBJ1-2; maybe TRBD1 (5 bases). Deletions cut 3 bases from V and 4 bases from J, with 15 bases between. Per germline, CDR1 MRHNA and CDR2 SNTAGT. The CDR3 length is 15 residues. The CDR3 region is CASSEGAAWGYGYTF. CDR3 DNA sequence: TGTGCCAGCAGTGAAGGGGCAGCCTGGGGCTATGGCTACACCTTC.

This clone came up many times. This chain links TRBV18 with TRBJ1-1; D remains unclear. V was shortened by 2 bases and J by 0 bases, with 4 bases between the two germline ends. Germline V gene sequence: CDR1 KGHSH, CDR2 LQKENI. The CDR3 contains 13 residues. The CDR3 sequence: CASSPALNTEAFF. DNA for the CDR3: TGTGCCAGCTCACCAGCATTGAACACTGAAGCTTTCTTT.

This rearrangement joins TRBV6-1 to TRBJ1-4; no clear D gene. Germline-derived CDR1 and CDR2 are MNHNS and SASEGT. Between the trimmed V and J ends, which lost 3 bases and 4 bases, there was a span of 15 bases. The CDR3 totals 16 residues. The CDR3 nucleotides are TGTGCCAGCAGTGATCACATCAGTCGTGTTAATGAAAAACTGTTTTTT. Amino acids: CASSDHISRVNEKLFF.

The genes are TRBV2 and TRBJ2-3; TRBD2 is a possible D gene (5 bases). The CDR3 runs 15 residues. Germline CDR1 SNHLY, CDR2 FYNNEI. Trimming left V 7 bases short and J 2 bases short, with 16 bases between. The CDR3 region has the DNA TGTGCCAGCATAATACAGCGGTCCGACACAGATACGCAGTATTTT. Translating it yields CASIIQRSDTDTQYF.

This chain links TRBV3-1 (or the pseudogene TRBV3-2) with TRBJ1-2, with TRBD1 as a possible D gene (5 bases). The germline V gene has CDR1 LGHDT and CDR2 YNNKEL (reference sequence). This CDR3 spans 13 amino acids. Trimming stripped 4 bases from V and 7 bases from J, with 13 bases between. CDR3 bases: TGTGCCAGCAGCCGGGGCCCATGGAGTGGCTACACCTTC. This translates into CASSRGPWSGYTF.

The CDR3 DNA follows: TGTGCCAGCAGCTTAGCGACAGGGGCCTCCTACAATGAGCAGTTCTTC. It encodes CASSLATGASYNEQFF. The gene calls are TRBV7-2 and TRBJ2-1; 8 nucleotides align to TRBD1. Germline trimming cut 0 bases from V and 0 bases from J; bases unmatched to any gene: 1. The CDR3 covers 16 residues. From germline, CDR1 is SGHTA and CDR2 FQGNSA.

The chain is built from TRBV6-1 and TRBJ2-1; D is undetermined. The CDR3 covers 13 residues. CDR1 is MNHNS, CDR2 SASEGT, per germline. V was shortened by 5 bases and J by 7 bases, with 12 bases between the two germline ends. CDR3 sequence: CASSISENNEQFF. The DNA of the CDR3 is TGTGCCAGCAGTATATCCGAAAATAATGAGCAGTTCTTC.

The chain links TRBV5-1 to TRBJ1-2; possible D gene TRBD1, 6 bases. Germline V CDR1 and CDR2: SGHRS, YFSETQ. Trimming cost V 6 bases and J 8 bases, with 20 bases left between them. The CDR3 runs to 14 residues. The CDR3 is CASTPGVGGGGYTF. The CDR3 DNA is TGCGCCAGCACCCCAGGGGTCGGCGGGGGAGGCTACACCTTC.

J is TRBJ1-4 and V is TRBV10-3; TRBD1 matches 7 bases. The ends lost 3 bases at V and 4 bases at J; junction bases unmatched: 8. Germline V gene sequence: CDR1 ENHRY, CDR2 SYGVKD. The CDR3 totals 16 residues. CDR3 DNA: TGTGCCATCAGTGACCCCGACAGGGCTATTAATGAAAAACTGTTTTTT. Amino acids: CAISDPDRAINEKLFF.

This sequence joins TRBV7-9 and TRBJ1-6, with 8 positions matching TRBD1. The CDR3 contains 17 residues. Germline assignment: CDR1 SEHNR and CDR2 FQNEAQ (reference sequence). V lost 3 bases, J lost 4 bases, and 8 bases stayed unmatched. The CDR3 here is CASSFQGTGNYNSPLHF. CDR3 DNA: TGTGCCAGCAGCTTTCAAGGGACAGGAAATTATAATTCACCCCTCCACTTT.

The chain combines TRBV2 with TRBJ1-4, with D unclear. The CDR3 covers 14 residues. Germline CDR1 SNHLY, CDR2 FYNNEI. Trimming removed 4 bases at V and 8 bases at J, with 14 bases between. CDR3 protein: CASSGGQRREKLFF. For the CDR3, the DNA is TGTGCCAGCAGTGGAGGCCAGCGAAGAGAAAAACTGTTTTTT.

V is TRBV30 and J is TRBJ1-2; D perhaps matches TRBD1 (5 bases). Germline-derived CDR1 and CDR2 are GTSNPN and SVGIG (reference sequence). This CDR3 contains 12 residues. Trimming removed 1 base at V and 9 bases at J, with 12 bases between. The CDR3 region has the DNA TGTGCCTGGAGTGGGGAGAGGGGAAGCTACACCTTC. Translation gives CAWSGERGSYTF.

This clone appeared a single time. The rearrangement joins TRBV7-9 to TRBJ2-1; 13 bases align to TRBD2. This CDR3 has 19 residues. Germline V lookup: CDR1 SEHNR, CDR2 FQNEAQ (reference sequence). The V gene end was trimmed by 4 bases and the J gene end by 0 bases; junction bases not matched to a gene: 9. The CDR3: CASSSGLAGASYSYNEQFF. The CDR3 nucleotides read TGTGCCAGCAGCTCCGGACTAGCGGGGGCCTCCTACTCCTACAATGAGCAGTTCTTC.

This clone was counted a few times. The chain couples TRBV25-1 to TRBJ2-7; no firm D call. With 4 bases removed from V and 6 bases from J, the gap between germline ends came to 13 bases. The CDR3 contains 13 residues. The V gene's germline CDR1 is MGHDK and CDR2 SYGVNS. This chain's CDR3 is CASSVTADGEQYF. CDR3 in DNA: TGTGCCAGCAGTGTGACGGCGGACGGCGAGCAGTACTTC.

This clone was seen more than once but under ten times. The rearrangement uses TRBV7-3 and TRBJ2-7; 7 bases are a match to TRBD1. The J segment lost 1 base and the V segment lost 2 bases, leaving 5 bases of the junction unmatched. Germline V gene data show CDR1 as SGHTA and CDR2 as FQGTGA. The CDR3 runs 15 residues. DNA for the CDR3: TGTGCCAGCAGCTTAGGTCGGGGACAGTCCTACGAGCAGTACTTC. Translation: CASSLGRGQSYEQYF.

The chain uses TRBV19 and TRBJ1-1; tentative D call: TRBD1 (5 bases). Trimming took off 10 bases at V and 0 bases at J, with 15 bases between the two ends. The germline CDR1 and CDR2 sequences are LNHDA and SQIVND (reference sequence). The CDR3 runs to 14 residues. CDR3 in amino acids: CATHWGTLNTEAFF. CDR3 coding DNA: TGTGCCACCCACTGGGGGACTCTGAACACTGAAGCTTTCTTT. Complete variable domain (other parts from reference TRBV19 and TRBJ1-1): DGGITQSPKYLFRKEGQNVTLSCEQNLNHDAMYWYRQDPGQGLRLIYYSQIVNDFQKGDIAEGYSVSREKKESFPLTVTSAQKNPTAFYLCATHWGTLNTEAFFGQGTRLTVV.

The chain uses TRBV6-1 and TRBJ2-5; D not certain. CDR1 is MNHNS and CDR2 is SASEGT in the germline V gene. The V gene lost 0 bases and the J gene lost 1 base, with 9 bases spanning the gap. This CDR3 comprises 15 residues. Here the CDR3 DNA reads TGTGCCAGCAGTGAAGCGATGGGAACCCAAGAGACCCAGTACTTC. Residues: CASSEAMGTQETQYF.

The rearrangement joins TRBV6-5 to TRBJ1-4; D is ambiguous. Germline CDR1 MNHEY, CDR2 SVGAGI. The V and J ends lost 0 bases and 1 base respectively, with 3 bases between them. This CDR3 contains 14 residues. The CDR3, as DNA: TGTGCCAGCAGTTACTCAAGAACTAATGAAAAACTGTTTTTT. This codes for CASSYSRTNEKLFF.